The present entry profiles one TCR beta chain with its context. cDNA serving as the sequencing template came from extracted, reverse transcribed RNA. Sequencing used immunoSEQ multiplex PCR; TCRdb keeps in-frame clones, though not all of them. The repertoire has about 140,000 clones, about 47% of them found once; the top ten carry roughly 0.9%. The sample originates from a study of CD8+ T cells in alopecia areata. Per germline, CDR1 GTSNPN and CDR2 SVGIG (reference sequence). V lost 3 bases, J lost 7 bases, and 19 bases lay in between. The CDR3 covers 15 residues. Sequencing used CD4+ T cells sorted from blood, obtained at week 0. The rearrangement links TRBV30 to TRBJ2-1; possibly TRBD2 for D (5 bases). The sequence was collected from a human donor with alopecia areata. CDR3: CAWSTAGRGVNEQFF. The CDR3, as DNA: TGTGCCTGGAGCACGGCGGGTCGTGGTGTGAATGAGCAGTTCTTC.